One and the same sample provided the 6 T cell receptor beta chains below, sequenced in a study of beta chain features in type 1 diabetes (dated by TCRdb to the late 2010s). The library was made by the immunoSEQ multiplex PCR assay. The entire isolated RNA was reverse transcribed using the High Capacity cDNA Reverse Transcription Kit, and thus expressed TCRB transcripts were sequenced. In its TCRdb copy, this immuneACCESS table keeps in-frame sequences only and misses some clones. Where compared with another copy, unresolved V genes explain less than half of these, and the others have no known cause. The sample table shows some 140,000 clones, and around 8.8% are seen once. The ten most abundant clones make up roughly 0.75% of the sample. These TCRs' antigens remain unknown. Results and caveats for the whole study, not just this receptor: Type 1 diabetes patients showed a moderate but significant shortening of TCRB CDR3 length in all four CD4+ subsets.

Sequenced: central memory CD4+ T cells from blood. These receptors all stem from a man aged 25-45 years with type 1 diabetes.

The V gene is TRBV15, the J gene TRBJ2-3; no clear D gene. CDR1 and CDR2 (germline): LNHNV, YYDKDF (reference sequence). Trimming left V 3 bases short and J 6 bases short, with 13 bases between. There are 14 residues in the CDR3. In DNA form, the CDR3 reads TGTGCCACCAGCAGTGTCGGCGCGAGGGATACGCAGTATTTT. Protein sequence: CATSSVGARDTQYF. The whole variable domain, remainder taken from reference TRBV15 and TRBJ2-3, is DAMVIQNPRYQVTQFGKPVTLSCSQTLNHNVMYWYQQKSSQAPKLLFHYYDKDFNNEADTPDNFQSRRPNTSFCFLDIRSPGLGDTAMYLCATSSVGARDTQYFGPGTRLTVL.

This clone was observed a few times. This chain joins TRBV9 and TRBJ1-4; no clear D gene. Germline V gives CDR1 SGDLS, CDR2 YYNGEE. The length of the CDR3 is 15 residues. Deletions cut 0 bases from V and 7 bases from J, with 13 bases between. CDR3 bases: TGTGCCAGCAGCGTAGGGGGAGCGGTCGGTGAAAAACTGTTTTTT. Translating it yields CASSVGGAVGEKLFF.

The rearrangement uses TRBV5-6 and TRBJ1-6; TRBD1 might be the D (6 bases). Between the trimmed V and J ends, which lost 1 base and 6 bases, there was a span of 14 bases. CDR1 SGHDT and CDR2 YYEEEE come from the germline V gene. This CDR3 contains 16 residues. CDR3 nucleotides: TGTGCCAGCAGCTTGATGTCAGGGGCCACTAATTCACCCCTCCACTTT. It translates to CASSLMSGATNSPLHF.

This clone showed up many times. CDR3 sequence (DNA): TGCAGCGTCCGATCAGCTGTGGGACTAGCAGACGACGAGCAGTACTTC. As protein: CSVRSAVGLADDEQYF. The chain is built from TRBV29-1 and TRBJ2-7, with 9 bases that match TRBD2. Germline V gene data show CDR1 as SQVTM and CDR2 as ANQGSEA. Trimming removed 6 bases from V and 5 bases from J; junction bases left unmatched: 17. The CDR3 runs to 16 residues.

The rearrangement joins TRBV4-3 to TRBJ2-7; D is unresolved. CDR3 length equals 16 residues. V lost 0 bases and J lost 3, with 15 bases in between. Per germline, CDR1 LGHNA and CDR2 YSLEER. DNA of the CDR3: TGCGCCAGCAGCCAAGAACAATCTCGGAGAGGCTACGAGCAGTACTTC. This codes for CASSQEQSRRGYEQYF.

The chain recombines TRBV6-5 with TRBJ2-7; D gene unclear. This CDR3 has 16 amino acids. Trimming cost V 0 bases and J 0 bases, with 12 bases left between them. Looked up from germline, CDR1 is MNHEY and CDR2 is SVGAGI. In DNA form, the CDR3 reads TGTGCCAGCAGTTACTCCTTGGCGGCCTCCTCCTACGAGCAGTACTTC. The encoded protein is CASSYSLAASSYEQYF.